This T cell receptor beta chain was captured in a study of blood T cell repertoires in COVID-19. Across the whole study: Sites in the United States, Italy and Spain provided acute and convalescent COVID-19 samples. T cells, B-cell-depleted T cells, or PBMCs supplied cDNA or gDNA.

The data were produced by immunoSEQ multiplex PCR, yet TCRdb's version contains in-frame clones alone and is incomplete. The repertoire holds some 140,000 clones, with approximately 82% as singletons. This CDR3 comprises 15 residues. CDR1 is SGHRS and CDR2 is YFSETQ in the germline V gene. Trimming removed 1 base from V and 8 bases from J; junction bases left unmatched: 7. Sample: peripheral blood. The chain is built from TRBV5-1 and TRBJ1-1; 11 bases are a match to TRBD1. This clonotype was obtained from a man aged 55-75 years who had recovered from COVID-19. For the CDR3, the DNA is TGCGCCAGCAGCTTGTATCGGACAGGGGGCTCCGAAGCTTTCTTT. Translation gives CASSLYRTGGSEAFF.